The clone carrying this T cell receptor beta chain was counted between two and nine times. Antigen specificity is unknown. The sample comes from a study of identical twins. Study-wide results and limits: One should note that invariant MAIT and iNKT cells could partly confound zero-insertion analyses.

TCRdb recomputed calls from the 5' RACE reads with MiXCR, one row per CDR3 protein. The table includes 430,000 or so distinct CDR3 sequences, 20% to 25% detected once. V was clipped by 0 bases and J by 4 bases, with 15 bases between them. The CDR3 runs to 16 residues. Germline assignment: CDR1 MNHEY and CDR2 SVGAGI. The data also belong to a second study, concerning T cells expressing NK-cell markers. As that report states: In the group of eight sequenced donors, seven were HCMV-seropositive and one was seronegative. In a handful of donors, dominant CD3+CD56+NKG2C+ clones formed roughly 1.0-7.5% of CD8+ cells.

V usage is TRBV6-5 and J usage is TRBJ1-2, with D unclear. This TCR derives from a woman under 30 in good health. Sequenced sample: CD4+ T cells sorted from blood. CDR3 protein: CASSYSFTRKTYGYTF. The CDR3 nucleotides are TGTGCCAGCAGTTACTCGTTCACACGCAAAACCTATGGCTACACCTTC.